The next 29 T cell receptor beta chains were all read from a single sample in a study of CD8+CD57+ T cells in acquired aplastic anemia. Patients picked for sequencing had shown CD8+CD57+ cell expansion detected by flow cytometry. Genomic DNA, the template, was used for profiling of the TCR beta VDJ and CDR3. Each CDR3 protein is one row after TCRdb ran MiXCR on the reads. The top ten clones hold about 3% of a sample with over 150,000 distinct CDR3 sequences, 40% to 55% of them seen once. Sequenced material: sorted CD4+, CD8+, or CD8+CD57+ T cells (not recorded which) from PBMCs. The receptors shown here come from a human donor with aplastic anemia.

The rearrangement links TRBV7-6 to TRBJ2-3, with TRBD2 identical over 11 bases. CDR1 is SGHVS and CDR2 is FNYEAQ in the germline V gene. J gave up 0 bases and V 1 base, and 6 bases lay outside the gene matches. The CDR3 consists of 18 residues. CDR3 sequence: CASSLGASGGTSTDTQYF. CDR3 DNA: TGTGCCAGCAGCTTAGGGGCTAGCGGGGGGACAAGCACAGATACGCAGTATTTT.

This clonotype was detected a few times. This chain uses TRBV3-1 with TRBJ2-7; 9 bases agree with TRBD2. Germline V CDR1 and CDR2: LGHDT, YNNKEL (reference sequence). V gave up 0 bases and J gave up 2 bases; unmatched junction bases: 5. This CDR3 region has 16 residues. CDR3 sequence: CASSQEVSGGPYEQYF. CDR3 in DNA: TGTGCCAGCAGCCAAGAAGTTAGCGGGGGCCCCTACGAGCAGTACTTC.

The table lists this clonotype with a count of one. CDR3 DNA sequence: TGTGCCAGCAGCCCAAGGGCTAGCGGAGACACAGATACGCAGTATTTT. It yields the protein CASSPRASGDTDTQYF. The chain has TRBV7-3 and TRBJ2-3, with 7 positions matching TRBD2. The J segment lost 2 bases and the V segment lost 5 bases, leaving 10 bases of the junction unmatched. This CDR3 is 16 amino acids long. Germline values: CDR1 SGHTA, CDR2 FQGTGA.

The rearrangement links TRBV24-1 to TRBJ2-7, with D possibly called TRBD1 or TRBD2 (5 bases each). The V gene lost 3 bases and the J gene lost 2 bases, with 10 bases spanning the gap. The germline gives CDR1 KGHDR, CDR2 SFDVKD. The length of the CDR3 is 14 residues. CDR3 amino acids: CATSDTGPTYEQYF. The CDR3, as DNA: TGTGCCACCAGTGATACGGGGCCTACCTACGAGCAGTACTTC.

The chain joins TRBV28 to TRBJ1-1; no clear D. V lost 3 bases and J lost 4, with 9 bases in between. The length of the CDR3 is 13 residues. Germline-derived CDR1 and CDR2 are MDHEN and SYDVKM. The DNA of the CDR3 is TGTGCCAGCAGTTTGACTCTGAGCACTGAAGCTTTCTTT. It specifies CASSLTLSTEAFF.

There are many counts of this clonotype. The chain couples TRBV11-3 to TRBJ2-1; the D gene is possibly TRBD1 (6 bases). Germline V gives CDR1 SGHNT, CDR2 YENEEA. V was cut by 3 bases and J by 8 bases, with 11 bases left in between. The CDR3 runs 13 residues. CDR3 in DNA: TGTGCCAGCAGCTTCGACAGGAAAGATGAGCAGTTCTTC. It yields the protein CASSFDRKDEQFF.

Only a few counts were recorded for this clonotype. This chain uses TRBV11-2 with TRBJ2-3; D gene uncertain. V was clipped by 5 bases and J by 12 bases, with 15 bases between them. Germline lookup yields CDR1 SGHAT and CDR2 FQNNGV. This CDR3 is 12 amino acids long. CDR3 DNA: TGTGCCAGCAGCCATGACACGGCTCCCCAGTATTTT. It is translated as CASSHDTAPQYF.

Details on this clonotype: The CDR3 carries no conserved terminal phenylalanine or tryptophan, so it likely arises from a read error. The chain is built from TRBV30 and TRBJ1-1, with a weak D call TRBD1 (5 bases). The germline CDR1 and CDR2 sequences are GTSNPN and SVGIG (reference sequence). Trimming pared 2 bases from V and 6 bases from J, leaving 16 bases between. The CDR3 is made up of 14 amino acids. The CDR3 DNA is TGTGCCTGGAGTCCTGCAACCCGGGGACCTGAAGCTTTCTTG. This codes for CAWSPATRGPEAFL.

The chain carries TRBV24-1 and TRBJ2-7; a possible D gene is TRBD1 (6 bases). The germline V and J ends were trimmed by 4 bases and 6 bases, with 9 bases remaining between them. This CDR3 is 12 amino acids long. CDR1 and CDR2 from the germline V gene are KGHDR and SFDVKD. The CDR3 DNA sequence: TGTGCCACCAGTGACCCAGGGGCCGAGCAGTACTTC. It is translated as CATSDPGAEQYF.

The chain joins TRBV2 to TRBJ2-6; tentative D call: TRBD1 (5 bases). V was pared by 4 bases and J by 2 bases, with 9 bases between. The germline V gene has CDR1 SNHLY and CDR2 FYNNEI. This CDR3 has 15 amino acids. The CDR3 nucleotides read TGTGCCAGCAGTGTAGGGGCCACTGGGGCCAACGTCCTGACTTTC. This codes for CASSVGATGANVLTF.

On this clonotype: Just one base apart from a much larger clone, this may be a read error. The chain carries TRBV6-5 and TRBJ2-5; TRBD2 matches at 8 bases. Trimming cost V 2 bases and J 4 bases; bases outside gene matches: 6. The CDR3 is 15 residues long. Germline CDR1 and CDR2: MNHEY and SVGAGI. The CDR3 DNA reads TGTGCCAGCAGTTACCCCGGGGGGGGCCGAGAGACCCAGTACTTC. As protein: CASSYPGGGRETQYF.

The chain is built from TRBV5-5 and TRBJ2-3; TRBD2 matches 7 bases. Germline CDR1 reads SGHKS; CDR2 reads YYEKEE (reference sequence). Losses at the gene ends were 4 bases for V and 4 bases for J; bases not matched to a gene: 9. The CDR3 totals 15 residues. The CDR3 loop reads CASSVPTSLADTQYF. CDR3 sequence (DNA): TGTGCCAGCAGCGTCCCGACTAGCCTCGCAGATACGCAGTATTTT. The variable domain in full, with the rest retrieved from reference TRBV5-5 and TRBJ2-3, is DAGVTQSPTHLIKTRGQQVTLRCSPISGHKSVSWYQQVLGQGPQFIFQYYEKEERGRGNFPDRFSARQFPNYSSELNVNALLLGDSALYLCASSVPTSLADTQYFGPGTRLTVL.

This clonotype was recorded once. The rearrangement uses TRBV20-1 and TRBJ1-1, with D maybe TRBD1 (5 bases). The germline V gene has CDR1 DFQATT and CDR2 SNEGSKA (reference sequence). The CDR3 length is 12 residues. V dropped 3 bases and J dropped 5 bases, with 10 bases sitting between them. For the CDR3, the DNA is TGCAGTGCTAGGTTCGAGGGGACTGAAGCTTTCTTT. Protein: CSARFEGTEAFF.

This clonotype was picked up many times. The V gene is TRBV6-5, the J gene TRBJ2-7, with a tentative D call TRBD1 (5 bases). Germline lookup yields CDR1 MNHEY and CDR2 SVGAGI. The V end lost 2 bases, the J end lost 1 base, and 9 bases lay between the germline ends. The CDR3 spans 14 residues. The CDR3 spells CASSYLPGSYEQYF. The CDR3 bases are TGTGCCAGCAGTTACCTCCCAGGGTCCTACGAGCAGTACTTC.

Concerning this clonotype itself: Just one base apart from a much larger clone, this may be a read error. The chain has TRBV6-2 or TRBV6-3 and TRBJ1-1; D may be TRBD1 (5 bases). Trimming removed 3 bases at V and 11 bases at J, with 13 bases between. There are 12 residues in the CDR3. Germline-derived CDR1 and CDR2 are MNHEY and SVGEGT. CDR3 region: CASSYRGLSAFF. DNA of the CDR3: TGTGCCAGCAGTTATAGGGGACTCAGCGCTTTCTTT.

This clonotype was seen repeatedly, ten times or more. The chain is built from TRBV5-1 and TRBJ2-3; 13 bases fit TRBD2. CDR1 and CDR2 (germline): SGHRS, YFSETQ. This CDR3 region has 18 residues. V gave up 2 bases and J gave up 1 base; unmatched junction bases: 7. CDR3 DNA: TGCGCCAGCAGCTTCGGACTAGCGGGGGAGGGTGGCACAGATACGCAGTATTTT. It yields the protein CASSFGLAGEGGTDTQYF.

This clonotype was recorded a few times. The chain couples TRBV29-1 to TRBJ2-7; 8 positions agree with TRBD1. V gave up 5 bases and J gave up 6 bases; unmatched junction bases: 9. CDR1 is SQVTM, CDR2 ANQGSEA, per germline. The CDR3 has 13 amino acids. DNA for the CDR3: TGCAGCGTTAAGACAGGGGATAGCGGCGAGCAGTACTTC. Protein: CSVKTGDSGEQYF.

This clonotype was counted ten times or more. Written as DNA, the CDR3 is TGTGCCAGCAGCTTCGACAGGAACACTGAAGCTTTCTTT. Amino acids: CASSFDRNTEAFF. The V call is TRBV5-8, the J call TRBJ1-1; D might be TRBD1 (5 bases). The germline V and J ends were trimmed by 2 bases and 1 base, with 6 bases remaining between them. CDR1 is SGHTS, CDR2 YDEGEE, per germline. The CDR3 is 13 amino acids.

The chain recombines TRBV7-9 with TRBJ1-5, with D hard to call. The CDR3 totals 13 residues. V shed 0 bases and J shed 3 bases, with 3 bases lying between them. The germline V gene has CDR1 SEHNR and CDR2 FQNEAQ (reference sequence). CDR3 nucleotide sequence: TGTGCCAGCAGCTTAGCCCCCAATCAGCCCCAGCATTTT. It is translated as CASSLAPNQPQHF.

In the case of this clonotype: This may come from a read error, since a much larger clone is one base off. The chain links TRBV3-1 to TRBJ1-1; D may be TRBD1 (6 bases). Germline-derived CDR1 and CDR2 are LGHDT and YNNKEL (reference sequence). V was cut by 0 bases and J by 3 bases, with 14 bases left in between. CDR3 length: 16 residues. CDR3 loop: CASSQDDHRAHTEAFF. The CDR3 nucleotides are TGTGCCAGCAGCCAAGATGATCACAGGGCCCACACTGAAGCTTTCTTT.

The rearrangement uses TRBV19 and TRBJ2-3; D is tentatively TRBD1 or TRBD2 (5 bases each). The V gene lost 3 bases and the J gene lost 3 bases, with 10 bases spanning the gap. Looked up from germline, CDR1 is LNHDA and CDR2 is SQIVND (reference sequence). The CDR3 has 14 amino acids. The CDR3 DNA reads as TGTGCCAGTAGTATGGGTGGGGGAACAGATACGCAGTATTTT. Protein product: CASSMGGGTDTQYF.

The chain recombines TRBV9 with TRBJ2-3; no firm D call. Trimming removed 2 bases from V and 6 bases from J, with 4 bases in between. The CDR3 consists of 11 residues. Germline CDR1 SGDLS, CDR2 YYNGEE. DNA of the CDR3: TGTGCCAGCAGCGTTGGGGATACGCAGTATTTT. Residues: CASSVGDTQYF.

Many counts were recorded for this clonotype. V gene TRBV6-1 combines with J gene TRBJ1-2; tentative D call: TRBD1 (6 bases). The V end was cut by 7 bases, the J end by 4 bases, with 13 bases between. CDR1 MNHNS and CDR2 SASEGT come from the germline V gene. The CDR3 contains 13 residues. Written as DNA, the CDR3 is TGTGCCAGCATGGAGGGGGTTGGCTATGGCTACACCTTC. Its translation is CASMEGVGYGYTF.

The gene calls are TRBV5-1 and TRBJ2-7, with D possibly TRBD2 on 5 matching bases. The V gene's germline CDR1 is SGHRS and CDR2 YFSETQ. This CDR3 has 15 residues. The V end lost 0 bases, the J end lost 1 base, and 11 bases lay between the germline ends. The CDR3 bases are TGCGCCAGCAGCTTGGCCGAGCGGCTGTCCTACGAGCAGTACTTC. It encodes CASSLAERLSYEQYF.

This clonotype has only a few counts. This chain joins TRBV28 and TRBJ1-4; D is perhaps TRBD1 (6 bases). This CDR3 has 18 residues. CDR1 and CDR2 (germline): MDHEN, SYDVKM. Trimming cost V 2 bases and J 4 bases, with 20 bases left between them. This chain's CDR3 is CASSLDRPMGGVNEKLFF. In DNA form, the CDR3 reads TGTGCCAGCAGTTTAGACAGGCCGATGGGGGGGGTTAATGAAAAACTGTTTTTT.

This clonotype was observed a few times. CDR3 sequence: CSSALWAGGGHTDTQYF. The CDR3 DNA sequence: TGCAGCTCGGCCCTATGGGCAGGAGGGGGGCACACAGATACGCAGTATTTT. This sequence joins TRBV29-1 and TRBJ2-3; D possibly uses TRBD1 or TRBD2 (6 bases each). V lost 8 bases to trimming and J lost 2 bases, with 26 bases between them. The CDR3 is made up of 17 amino acids. The V gene's germline CDR1 is SQVTM and CDR2 ANQGSEA.

The chain joins TRBV2 to TRBJ1-2; 8 positions agree with TRBD1. V lost 6 bases, J lost 8 bases, and 8 bases stayed unmatched. Germline V gene lookup returns CDR1 SNHLY and CDR2 FYNNEI. The CDR3 is 13 amino acids. CDR3 sequence reads: CASSRGRKKGYTF. Written as DNA, the CDR3 is TGTGCCAGCAGCAGGGGGCGGAAGAAGGGCTACACCTTC.

The gene calls are TRBV3-1 and TRBJ2-5; 8 bases match TRBD1. Germline CDR1 and CDR2: LGHDT and YNNKEL (reference sequence). The CDR3 runs 13 residues. With V trimmed by 4 bases and J by 5 bases, 3 bases remained unmatched. Written as DNA, the CDR3 is TGTGCCAGCAGCCGGGACAGGATGGAGACCCAGTACTTC. Translated, it gives CASSRDRMETQYF.

The V and J genes are TRBV15 and TRBJ2-3; D unclear. Germline CDR1 reads LNHNV; CDR2 reads YYDKDF (reference sequence). CDR3 length: 13 amino acids. Deletions cut 0 bases from V and 3 bases from J, with 4 bases between. This CDR3 reads CATSRDPTDTQYF. CDR3 nucleotides: TGTGCCACCAGCAGAGATCCGACAGATACGCAGTATTTT. The complete variable domain, with remaining parts taken from reference TRBV15 and TRBJ2-3, reads DAMVIQNPRYQVTQFGKPVTLSCSQTLNHNVMYWYQQKSSQAPKLLFHYYDKDFNNEADTPDNFQSRRPNTSFCFLDIRSPGLGDTAMYLCATSRDPTDTQYFGPGTRLTVL.